A single sample is the source of the 26 T cell receptor beta chains below, sequenced in a study of blood T cell repertoires in COVID-19 (dated by TCRdb to the early 2020s). The library was produced with the immunoSEQ multiplex PCR assay. TCRdb took over this immuneACCESS table, retaining in-frame rearrangements with V and J assigned. Such tables are incomplete; in checked studies, under half of the missing clones stem from an unresolved V gene, and the remainder is unexplained. The sample table records 150,000 to 250,000 clones; roughly 79% of these occur just once. Together, the top ten hold 6.5% to 7% of the sample. Sequencing was done on a sample of peripheral blood. The receptors derive from a human donor with acute or convalescent COVID-19. The donor label of this sample is uncertain.

V gene TRBV14 combines with J gene TRBJ2-2; 11 nucleotides align to TRBD1. The CDR3 spans 16 residues. J lost 4 bases, V lost 5 bases, and 6 bases had no gene match. Germline-derived CDR1 and CDR2 are SGHDN and FVKESK. The CDR3 protein is CASSLTGTGGTGELFF. The DNA of the CDR3 is TGTGCCAGCAGCTTGACCGGGACAGGGGGCACCGGGGAGCTGTTTTTT.

The V gene is TRBV24-1, the J gene TRBJ2-4; 9 nucleotides match TRBD1. Germline assignment: CDR1 KGHDR and CDR2 SFDVKD. The V segment lost 4 bases and the J segment 8 bases; nucleotides outside the gene matches: 8. This CDR3 has 15 amino acids. The CDR3 spells CATSDAGTGRDIQYF. The CDR3 DNA reads as TGTGCCACCAGTGACGCCGGGACAGGGAGGGACATTCAGTACTTC.

V gene TRBV25-1 combines with J gene TRBJ1-3, with unresolved D. The germline V gene encodes CDR1 MGHDK and CDR2 SYGVNS. The CDR3 has 14 residues. The V and J ends lost 2 bases and 11 bases respectively, with 16 bases between them. CDR3 loop: CASSEIPLRLAIYF. The CDR3 DNA reads as TGTGCCAGCAGTGAAATTCCGCTCCGGTTAGCCATATATTTT. The complete variable domain, with remaining parts taken from reference TRBV25-1 and TRBJ1-3, reads EADIYQTPRYLVIGTGKKITLECSQTMGHDKMYWYQQDPGMELHLIHYSYGVNSTEKGDLSSESTVSRIRTEHFPLTLESARPSHTSQYLCASSEIPLRLAIYFGEGSWLTVV.

The V and J genes are TRBV6-5 and TRBJ2-2, with a tentative D call TRBD2 (6 bases). Germline V lookup: CDR1 MNHEY, CDR2 SVGAGI. The V gene lost 8 bases and the J gene lost 7 bases, with 17 bases spanning the gap. This CDR3 comprises 14 residues. The CDR3 sequence: CASRRVGLIGELFF. The CDR3 region has the DNA TGTGCCAGCCGGAGGGTCGGTTTAATCGGGGAGCTGTTTTTT.

V is TRBV12-3 or TRBV12-4 and J is TRBJ2-3; 7 bases are a match to TRBD2. The CDR3 contains 13 residues. V lost 7 bases to trimming and J lost 3 bases; unmatched junction nucleotides: 4. Written as DNA, the CDR3 is TGTGCCAGCAAGGGAGGGAAGACAGATACGCAGTATTTT. This sequence encodes CASKGGKTDTQYF.

The chain recombines TRBV5-1 with TRBJ2-7; 7 bases align to TRBD2. V lost 10 bases and J lost 5; bases outside the gene matches: 18. The germline V gene encodes CDR1 SGHRS and CDR2 YFSETQ. The CDR3 runs to 15 residues. The CDR3 is CAGSLGSGRINEQYF. The CDR3 DNA sequence: TGCGCCGGCTCCCTCGGTTCCGGGAGGATCAACGAGCAGTACTTC. Looking up the rest from reference TRBV5-1 and TRBJ2-7 gives the full variable domain: KAGVTQTPRYLIKTRGQQVTLSCSPISGHRSVSWYQQTPGQGLQFLFEYFSETQRNKGNFPGRFSGRQFSNSRSEMNVSTLELGDSALYLCAGSLGSGRINEQYFGPGTRLTVT.

This chain links TRBV6-5 with TRBJ2-7; D may be TRBD1 (5 bases). Trimming removed 3 bases at V and 0 bases at J, with 12 bases between. The CDR3 sequence is 15 residues long. Per germline, CDR1 MNHEY and CDR2 SVGAGI. The CDR3 region is CASSYAQGSSYEQYF. For the CDR3, the DNA is TGTGCCAGCAGTTATGCTCAGGGAAGCTCCTACGAGCAGTACTTC.

J is TRBJ2-1 and V is TRBV27; tentatively, D is TRBD1 (7 bases). Germline V gives CDR1 MNHEY, CDR2 SMNVEV (reference sequence). The CDR3 spans 13 residues. V dropped 3 bases and J dropped 8 bases, with 11 bases sitting between them. This chain's CDR3 is CASSLTRGHEQFF. The DNA of the CDR3 is TGTGCCAGCAGTTTGACTAGGGGGCATGAGCAGTTCTTC.

The gene calls are TRBV5-4 and TRBJ1-3; D not certain. Germline V CDR1 and CDR2: SGHNT, YYREEE (reference sequence). V gave up 2 bases and J gave up 2 bases, with 14 bases separating them. CDR3 size: 16 residues. The CDR3 DNA is TGTGCCAGCAGCTTTGGCAGCCGGAGCACTGGAAACACCATATATTTT. Amino acids: CASSFGSRSTGNTIYF.

This chain links TRBV12-5 with TRBJ2-1, with TRBD2 identical over 7 bases. The CDR3 has 16 amino acids. Germline-derived CDR1 and CDR2 are LGHNT and FRNRAP. After removal of 1 base from V and 4 bases from J, the junction contained 7 bases not matched to a gene. CDR3 region: CASGLEVPAGYNEQFF. DNA for the CDR3: TGTGCTAGTGGTTTGGAGGTTCCAGCGGGGTACAATGAGCAGTTCTTC.

This chain links TRBV11-3 with TRBJ2-4, with 12 bases lining up with TRBD2. V shed 5 bases and J 8 bases; nucleotides not matched to a gene: 4. Germline assignment: CDR1 SGHNT and CDR2 YENEEA. The CDR3 spans 14 residues. The CDR3 here is CASSPTSGSYIQYF. The DNA for the CDR3 is TGTGCCAGCAGCCCGACTAGCGGGAGTTACATTCAGTACTTC.

This clone was counted a single time. The chain links TRBV7-3 to TRBJ2-5; 11 positions match TRBD2. Trimming cost V 5 bases and J 5 bases; bases outside gene matches: 13. Germline loops: CDR1 SGHTA, CDR2 FQGTGA. The length of the CDR3 is 17 residues. The CDR3 region is CASSPSGRLSGGETQYF. Here the CDR3 DNA reads TGTGCCAGCAGCCCTAGCGGGAGGCTAAGTGGGGGGGAGACCCAGTACTTC.

In nucleotides, the CDR3 is TGTGCCAGCAGCCTGACTAGCGGAACTAGCACAGATACGCAGTATTTT. Encoded protein: CASSLTSGTSTDTQYF. The chain employs TRBV11-2 and TRBJ2-3; 9 bases line up with TRBD2. V lost 5 bases, J lost 0 bases, and 6 bases stayed unmatched. Looked up from germline, CDR1 is SGHAT and CDR2 is FQNNGV. This CDR3 has 16 amino acids.

The chain has TRBV5-1 and TRBJ2-3, with 10 bases fitting TRBD2. This CDR3 is built from 16 residues. Trimming at V came to 3 bases and at J to 4 bases, leaving 8 bases not matched to a gene. Germline CDR1 reads SGHRS; CDR2 reads YFSETQ. In DNA form, the CDR3 reads TGCGCCAGCAGCTCACTAGCGGGGAGGGCCGCAGATACGCAGTATTTT. Protein sequence: CASSSLAGRAADTQYF. The whole variable domain, filled in from reference TRBV5-1 and TRBJ2-3, reads KAGVTQTPRYLIKTRGQQVTLSCSPISGHRSVSWYQQTPGQGLQFLFEYFSETQRNKGNFPGRFSGRQFSNSRSEMNVSTLELGDSALYLCASSSLAGRAADTQYFGPGTRLTVL.

The V call is TRBV15, the J call TRBJ2-7; 8 bases line up with TRBD1. The CDR3 extends over 15 amino acids. With V trimmed by 1 base and J by 2 bases, 4 bases remained unmatched. Germline V gene lookup returns CDR1 LNHNV and CDR2 YYDKDF (reference sequence). CDR3 amino acids: CATSRASQGAYEQYF. CDR3 bases: TGTGCCACCAGCAGAGCCTCACAGGGGGCCTACGAGCAGTACTTC.

The rearrangement uses TRBV3-1 (or the pseudogene TRBV3-2) and TRBJ1-5; D is ambiguous. V lost 4 bases to trimming and J lost 2 bases, with 6 bases between them. The CDR3 has 13 residues. The germline gives CDR1 LGHDT, CDR2 YNNKEL (reference sequence). CDR3 sequence: CASSLFGNQPQHF. Written as DNA, the CDR3 is TGTGCCAGCAGCCTGTTCGGCAATCAGCCCCAGCATTTT.

The chain carries TRBV7-3 and TRBJ2-3, with 8 bases aligning to TRBD2. V was pared by 4 bases and J by 3 bases, with 15 bases of the junction left unmatched. Germline-derived CDR1 and CDR2 are SGHTA and FQGTGA. The CDR3 extends over 18 amino acids. The CDR3 is CASSSRTSLIGGTDTQYF. Here the CDR3 DNA reads TGTGCCAGCAGCTCCCGGACTAGCTTGATCGGTGGAACAGATACGCAGTATTTT.

This rearrangement joins TRBV4-2 to TRBJ1-2, with TRBD1 as a possible D gene (5 bases). The V end lost 8 bases, the J end lost 4 bases, and 20 bases lay between the germline ends. There are 15 residues in the CDR3. Germline V gene lookup returns CDR1 LGHNA and CDR2 YNFKEQ. The CDR3 loop reads CASAPRGSETYGYTF. As DNA, the CDR3 is TGTGCCAGCGCCCCAAGGGGCAGCGAGACCTATGGCTACACCTTC.

The chain couples TRBV18 to TRBJ2-3; 9 nucleotides match TRBD1. This CDR3 region has 15 residues. V dropped 2 bases and J dropped 4; count of bases not matched to a gene: 4. CDR1 is KGHSH, CDR2 LQKENI, per germline. The CDR3 here is CASSPNRGPADTQYF. Here the CDR3 DNA reads TGTGCCAGCTCACCAAACAGGGGGCCCGCAGATACGCAGTATTTT.

The chain recombines TRBV19 with TRBJ2-3; 10 nucleotides match TRBD2. Germline loops: CDR1 LNHDA, CDR2 SQIVND (reference sequence). J lost 1 base, V lost 6 bases, and 13 bases had no gene match. CDR3 size: 18 residues. The CDR3 loop is CASSTRRAGGWGTDTQYF. CDR3 bases: TGTGCCAGTAGCACTCGACGAGCGGGAGGGTGGGGCACAGATACGCAGTATTTT.

The J gene is TRBJ2-3, the V gene TRBV7-6; TRBD2 matches 7 bases. Germline V gene lookup returns CDR1 SGHVS and CDR2 FNYEAQ. Germline trimming cut 5 bases from V and 3 bases from J; bases unmatched to any gene: 5. The CDR3 spans 14 residues. The CDR3, as DNA: TGTGCCAGCAGCCACGGGGGGTTTACAGATACGCAGTATTTT. Protein sequence: CASSHGGFTDTQYF.

This sequence joins TRBV6-6 and TRBJ2-2; D is perhaps TRBD2 (6 bases). Germline V gene lookup returns CDR1 MNHNY and CDR2 SVGAGI (reference sequence). The CDR3 length is 14 residues. The V gene lost 9 bases and the J gene lost 5 bases, with 16 bases spanning the gap. The CDR3 DNA is TGTGCCAGTAGAGATCGTCGGGAGACCGGGGAGCTGTTTTTT. Translation gives CASRDRRETGELFF.

The chain couples TRBV15 to TRBJ1-3, with 9 positions matching TRBD1. This CDR3 region has 14 residues. With V trimmed by 3 bases and J by 7 bases, 4 bases remained unmatched. CDR1 is LNHNV, CDR2 YYDKDF, per germline (reference sequence). This CDR3 is CATSRLGTGNTIYF. The CDR3 DNA follows: TGTGCCACCAGCAGGCTCGGGACAGGGAACACCATATATTTT.

The rearrangement links TRBV4-2 to TRBJ1-3, with 8 nucleotides matching TRBD1. The CDR3 spans 18 residues. With 0 bases clipped from V and 5 bases from J, the junction kept 12 bases outside the gene matches. Germline CDR1 and CDR2: LGHNA and YNFKEQ. The CDR3 bases are TGTGCCAGCAGCCAAGATCGCCCGGGACAGGTGCTTCGAAACACCATATATTTT. Translating it yields CASSQDRPGQVLRNTIYF.

The chain links TRBV6-4 to TRBJ2-3, with D possibly TRBD2 on 6 matching bases. Germline CDR1 MRHNA, CDR2 SNTAGT. Trimming stripped 5 bases from V and 10 bases from J, with 16 bases between. This CDR3 is built from 13 residues. The CDR3 reads CASSSSGREAQYF. The CDR3 DNA reads as TGTGCCAGCAGTTCCAGCGGCAGGGAGGCGCAGTATTTT.

This chain joins TRBV29-1 and TRBJ1-5; D possibly corresponds to TRBD1 (6 bases). This CDR3 has 13 amino acids. Trimming shortened V by 4 bases and J by 6 bases, and 13 bases separated the two germline ends. Germline loops: CDR1 SQVTM, CDR2 ANQGSEA. The CDR3 nucleotides read TGCAGCGTTGGACAGGAATCAGGTCAGCCCCAGCATTTT. Translated: CSVGQESGQPQHF.